This T cell receptor beta chain came from a study of control samples from healthy donors and cancer patients. Method: immunoSEQ multiplex PCR; TCRdb's copy keeps in-frame clones and lacks some. Of roughly 120,000 clones listed, around 89% are singletons. This clone was seen just once. V was shortened by 0 bases and J by 0 bases, with 7 bases between the two germline ends. Germline CDR1 SGHNT, CDR2 YYREEE (reference sequence). This CDR3 contains 14 residues. This sequence originates from a woman aged 45-65 years in good health. The chain carries TRBV5-4 and TRBJ2-7, with D possibly being TRBD1 (6 bases). The sample comprised blood. CDR3 sequence: CASSLADSSYEQYF. DNA for the CDR3: TGTGCCAGCAGCTTGGCGGACAGCTCCTACGAGCAGTACTTC.